One and the same sample provided the 28 T cell receptor beta chains below, sequenced in a study of CXCR3-negative and CXCR3-positive naive CD8 T cells. Researchers prepared the TRB cDNA libraries using 5' RACE with UMI labels. From its re-call of the 5' RACE reads, TCRdb lists each CDR3 protein once, without DNA. With over 55,000 distinct CDR3 sequences in the sample, the ten largest clones hold about 25%. Source material: memory CD8+ T cells from blood. These receptors came from a human donor in good health. Some clones in this sample may be carry-over from other donors' samples.

This chain uses TRBV6-1 with TRBJ2-5; TCRdb returns TRBD2, unconfirmable since there is no DNA. Germline CDR1 reads MNHNS; CDR2 reads SASEGT. This CDR3 comprises 15 residues. CDR3 sequence: CASSDIAGGQETQYF.

J is TRBJ2-7 and V is TRBV4-1. CDR1 is MGHRA, CDR2 YSYEKL, per germline. The CDR3 has 13 amino acids. This CDR3 reads CASSQDGPYEQYF.

The V gene is TRBV4-1, the J gene TRBJ1-5. The germline CDR1 and CDR2 sequences are MGHRA and YSYEKL. The CDR3 is made up of 15 amino acids. CDR3 residues: CASSQDVKINQPQHF.

This sequence joins TRBV5-8 and TRBJ2-1; TCRdb's D call, TRBD1, is unchecked because there is no DNA. Germline CDR1 reads SGHTS; CDR2 reads YDEGEE. The CDR3 consists of 15 residues. The CDR3 protein is CASIKTPSGPWEQFF. Full variable domain (missing parts from reference TRBV5-8 and TRBJ2-1): EAGVTQSPTHLIKTRGQQATLRCSPISGHTSVYWYQQALGLGLQFLLWYDEGEERNRGNFPPRFSGRQFPNYSSELNVNALELEDSALYLCASIKTPSGPWEQFFGPGTRLTVL.

The rearrangement joins TRBV4-3 to TRBJ2-7; TCRdb's D gene call, TRBD1, goes unchecked for lack of DNA. Germline V gene sequence: CDR1 LGHNA, CDR2 YSLEER. This CDR3 spans 15 amino acids. This CDR3 is CASSQDPGAQYEQYF.

This chain connects TRBV28 to TRBJ2-1; TCRdb's D call, TRBD2, is unchecked because there is no DNA. The CDR3 runs 15 residues. The germline V gene has CDR1 MDHEN and CDR2 SYDVKM. CDR3 amino acids: CASGKGTSRGNEQFF.

The chain is built from TRBV5-1 and TRBJ2-7; TCRdb picks TRBD1, but there is no DNA to check that call. Looked up from germline, CDR1 is SGHRS and CDR2 is YFSETQ. This CDR3 is 15 amino acids long. CDR3 sequence reads: CASSLEAARGDHVYF.

J is TRBJ1-1 and V is TRBV9. CDR3 length: 15 residues. Per germline, CDR1 SGDLS and CDR2 YYNGEE. The CDR3 sequence is CASSPGRVMNTEAFF.

The chain carries TRBV20-1 and TRBJ2-2; TCRdb names TRBD1, which stays unverified in the absence of DNA. The CDR3 consists of 15 residues. Germline CDR1 is DFQATT and CDR2 is SNEGSKA (reference sequence). The CDR3: CSARDRLSSTGELFF.

The chain joins TRBV7-2 to TRBJ1-1; TCRdb's assignment of TRBD1 cannot be checked, as there is no DNA. The CDR3 loop spans 15 amino acids. CDR1 is SGHTA and CDR2 is FQGNSA in the germline V gene. The CDR3 spells CASSLDGAQITEAFF.

CDR3: CASSAQVSGANVLTF. The gene calls are TRBV6-5 and TRBJ2-6. Germline V gives CDR1 MNHEY, CDR2 SVGAGI. The CDR3 totals 15 residues.

The chain couples TRBV12-3 or TRBV12-4 to TRBJ2-3. This CDR3 contains 14 residues. CDR3 region: CASSFGQRPDTQYF.

This rearrangement joins TRBV3-1 to TRBJ2-1; there is no DNA to check the TCRdb D call of TRBD1. This CDR3 has 15 amino acids. CDR1 and CDR2 (germline): LGHDT, YNNKEL (reference sequence). This CDR3 reads CASSFITDRENEQFF.

This chain joins TRBV7-9 and TRBJ2-3. The germline V gene has CDR1 SEHNR and CDR2 FQNEAQ (reference sequence). The CDR3 contains 13 residues. The CDR3 is CASSLAREDTQYF.

The chain has TRBV19 and TRBJ2-7; TCRdb proposes TRBD2, but this gene call is untestable without DNA. CDR3 length equals 13 residues. The germline gives CDR1 LNHDA, CDR2 SQIVND (reference sequence). The CDR3 reads CASTGTSSYEQYF.

V usage is TRBV6-2 or TRBV6-3 and J usage is TRBJ2-1. Per germline, CDR1 MNHEY and CDR2 SVGEGT. The CDR3 loop spans 17 amino acids. CDR3 amino acids: CASSYPPVGENYNEQFF.

V gene TRBV7-9 combines with J gene TRBJ2-7; the D gene TCRdb calls, TRBD1, cannot be checked with no DNA. In germline, CDR1 is SEHNR, CDR2 FQNEAQ (reference sequence). The CDR3 extends over 14 amino acids. Here the CDR3 reads CASSYRDVSYEQYF.

CDR3 amino acids: CASTLFPGQLNTEAFF. The chain is built from TRBV6-6 and TRBJ1-1; TCRdb picks TRBD1, but there is no DNA to check that call. The CDR3 is made up of 16 amino acids. Germline-derived CDR1 and CDR2 are MNHNY and SVGAGI (reference sequence).

This sequence joins TRBV20-1 and TRBJ2-1; as DNA is missing, the TRBD1 call by TCRdb cannot be tested. The CDR3 extends over 14 amino acids. CDR1 is DFQATT, CDR2 SNEGSKA, per germline (reference sequence). CDR3 residues: CSADQGAGYNEQFF.

The chain combines TRBV29-1 with TRBJ2-2; TCRdb's D gene call, TRBD1, goes unchecked for lack of DNA. Germline CDR1 SQVTM, CDR2 ANQGSEA. The CDR3 spans 14 residues. The CDR3 loop reads CSPAGGAGTGELFF.

The J gene is TRBJ2-7, the V gene TRBV12-5; TCRdb calls TRBD2, which cannot be checked without DNA. Germline V gene data show CDR1 as LGHNT and CDR2 as FRNRAP. The CDR3 runs to 15 residues. The CDR3 sequence is CASGSEASDSYEQYF.

CDR3 sequence reads: CASSQVAYEQYF. The chain has TRBV14 and TRBJ2-7; the D call from TCRdb, TRBD2, cannot be confirmed without DNA. This CDR3 has 12 amino acids. The germline V gene has CDR1 SGHDN and CDR2 FVKESK.

The chain combines TRBV7-3 with TRBJ2-1. CDR3 size: 12 residues. Germline V CDR1 and CDR2: SGHTA, FQGTGA. The CDR3 loop reads CATRGPNNEQFF. The full variable domain, its missing parts supplied by reference TRBV7-3 and TRBJ2-1, is GAGVSQTPSNKVTEKGKYVELRCDPISGHTALYWYRQSLGQGPEFLIYFQGTGAADDSGLPNDRFFAVRPEGSVSTLKIQRTERGDSAVYLCATRGPNNEQFFGPGTRLTVL.

The chain links TRBV7-6 to TRBJ1-1; the TCRdb D gene call, TRBD1, has no DNA to confirm it. The germline gives CDR1 SGHVS, CDR2 FNYEAQ. This CDR3 is built from 15 residues. CDR3 amino acids: CASSLAPGLNTEAFF.

The gene calls are TRBV2 and TRBJ2-3; checking the TCRdb D call of TRBD2 is not possible without DNA. Germline V gene lookup returns CDR1 SNHLY and CDR2 FYNNEI. The CDR3 spans 16 residues. This CDR3 is CASESFSGGDTDTQYF.

The rearrangement uses TRBV6-2 or TRBV6-3 and TRBJ2-6. Germline CDR1 reads MNHEY; CDR2 reads SVGEGT. The CDR3 is 16 amino acids. The chain's CDR3 is CASSYFGLDGANVLTF.

This chain connects TRBV28 to TRBJ2-1; TCRdb outputs TRBD1, but without DNA this stays unchecked. The CDR3 runs to 15 residues. The germline V gene encodes CDR1 MDHEN and CDR2 SYDVKM. The CDR3 region is CASSSFGQVYNEQFF.

V gene TRBV20-1 combines with J gene TRBJ1-4; TCRdb names TRBD1, which stays unverified in the absence of DNA. The CDR3 extends over 13 amino acids. Germline CDR1 is DFQATT and CDR2 is SNEGSKA (reference sequence). This CDR3 reads CSPITGEGEKLFF.